This T cell receptor (beta chain) emerged from a study of blood T cell repertoires in COVID-19. Whole-study context: Samples taken during acute and convalescent COVID-19 were collected in the United States, Italy and Spain. The analysed material was cDNA or gDNA that came from T cells, B-cell-depleted T cells, or PBMCs.

This clone was seen once. This CDR3 has 13 residues. V gave up 0 bases and J gave up 19 bases, with 16 bases separating them. CDR1 and CDR2 (germline): LNHNV, YYDKDF (reference sequence). Original processing notes: From reference gene primer amplification, estimates of nucleated cell counts were derived. Some clones are missing from TCRdb's copy, which holds only in-frame ones; the method was immunoSEQ multiplex PCR. For V, J and clone size, that table is used; D and trimming come from the DNA. This sample has some 74,000 clones, with 87% found just once. The chain carries TRBV15 and TRBJ1-6; D may be TRBD1 (6 bases). Sequencing was performed on peripheral blood. This TCR was recovered from a man aged 50 to 60 with active COVID-19. The CDR3 DNA follows: TGTGCCACCAGCAGAGACGAACTGGGACAATGTCACTTT. It codes for CATSRDELGQCHF.